The 5 T cell receptor beta chains below all came from one sample that was sequenced in a study of a mutant IDH1 vaccine in newly diagnosed glioma (dated by TCRdb to about 2021). The time point tag for this specimen amounts to: baseline, week 1 (first vaccination visit). The treatment or condition label here, explained by the study, means: pre-vaccination baseline after standard-of-care therapy. Libraries were constructed by the immunoSEQ multiplex PCR assay. In its TCRdb copy, this immuneACCESS table keeps in-frame sequences only and misses some clones. Where compared with another copy, unresolved V genes explain less than half of these, and the others have no known cause. The sample profile shows 85,000 to 100,000 clones; 70% to 90% of them were found once. The ten largest clones capture approximately 0.6% of the sample. Sequenced material: PBMCs, taken from a glioma patient treated with radiotherapy, temozolomide or both. The receptor set was obtained from a woman between 45 and 65 years old with glioma.

The chain uses TRBV10-2 and TRBJ1-6, with D unresolved. Trimming shortened V by 3 bases and J by 6 bases, and 6 bases separated the two germline ends. Germline CDR1 is WSHSY and CDR2 is SAAADI. The CDR3 has 13 amino acids. CDR3 amino acids: CASSEQFNSPLHF. In nucleotides, the CDR3 is TGCGCCAGCAGTGAACAGTTTAATTCACCCCTCCACTTT.

J is TRBJ1-1 and V is TRBV27; 10 bases fit TRBD1. V gave up 2 bases and J gave up 4 bases; unmatched junction bases: 4. Germline assignment: CDR1 MNHEY and CDR2 SMNVEV (reference sequence). This CDR3 is built from 15 residues. CDR3 DNA: TGTGCCAGCAGTTTAGGGACAGGGGAAGGCACTGAAGCTTTCTTT. The encoded protein is CASSLGTGEGTEAFF.

The chain has TRBV28 and TRBJ2-7; perhaps D is TRBD1 or TRBD2 (5 bases each). Germline-derived CDR1 and CDR2 are MDHEN and SYDVKM. CDR3 length equals 12 residues. Trimming shortened V by 6 bases and J by 3 bases, and 9 bases separated the two germline ends. Written as DNA, the CDR3 is TGTGCCAGCAGAGGGACCCACTACGAGCAGTACTTC. Protein sequence: CASRGTHYEQYF.

The V gene is TRBV5-1, the J gene TRBJ1-1; 7 bases are a match to TRBD1. Germline-derived CDR1 and CDR2 are SGHRS and YFSETQ. Trimming removed 8 bases from V and 1 base from J; junction bases left unmatched: 5. The CDR3 covers 13 residues. The CDR3 reads CASRGQWNTEAFF. CDR3 coding DNA: TGCGCCAGTCGGGGACAGTGGAACACTGAAGCTTTCTTT.

The rearrangement uses TRBV6-5 and TRBJ1-1; a possible D gene is TRBD1 (6 bases). In germline, CDR1 is MNHEY, CDR2 SVGAGI. This CDR3 is built from 13 residues. Trimming removed 2 bases at V and 2 bases at J, with 6 bases between. In DNA form, the CDR3 reads TGTGCCAGCAGTTACGGGACAAACACTGAAGCTTTCTTT. Amino acids: CASSYGTNTEAFF.